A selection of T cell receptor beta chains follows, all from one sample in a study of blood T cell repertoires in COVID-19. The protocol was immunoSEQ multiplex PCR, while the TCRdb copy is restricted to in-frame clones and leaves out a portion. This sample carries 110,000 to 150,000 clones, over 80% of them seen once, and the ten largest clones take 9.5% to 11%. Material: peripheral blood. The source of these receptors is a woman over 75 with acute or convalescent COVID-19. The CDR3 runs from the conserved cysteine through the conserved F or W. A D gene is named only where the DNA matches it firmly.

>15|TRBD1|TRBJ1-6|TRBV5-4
TGTGCCAGCAGCTTAGGGACAGGGCAGAATTCACCCCTCCACTTT
CASSLGTGQNSPLHF
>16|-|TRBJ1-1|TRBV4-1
TGCGCCAGCAGCCAAGATCTTGGAGAAGGGAACACTGAAGCTTTCTTT
CASSQDLGEGNTEAFF
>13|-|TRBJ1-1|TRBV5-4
TGTGCCAGCAGCTTGGTGGGGGCCATAGGGGCTTTCTTT
CASSLVGAIGAFF
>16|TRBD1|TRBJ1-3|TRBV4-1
TGCGCCAGCAGCCATTTGACAGGGCCCTCTGGAAACACCATATATTTT
CASSHLTGPSGNTIYF
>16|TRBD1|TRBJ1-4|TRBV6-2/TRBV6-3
TGTGCCAGCAGTACCTACCCGACAGGGGACAATGAAAAACTGTTTTTT
CASSTYPTGDNEKLFF
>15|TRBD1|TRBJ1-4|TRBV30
TGTGCCTGGACTAGGGGACAGCGGAATAATGAAAAACTGTTTTTT
CAWTRGQRNNEKLFF
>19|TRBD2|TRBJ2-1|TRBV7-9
TGTGCCAGCAGCTTAACCCCCCTGAGTAGCGGGGGTTTTGTCGGTGAGCAGTTCTTC
CASSLTPLSSGGFVGEQFF
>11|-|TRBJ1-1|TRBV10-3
TGTGCCATCAGTGAGACGGGAGAAGCTTTCTTT
CAISETGEAFF
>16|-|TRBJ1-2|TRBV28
TGTGCCAGCAGCGTCAGGGGCAGGGGCACTAACTATGGCTACACCTTC
CASSVRGRGTNYGYTF
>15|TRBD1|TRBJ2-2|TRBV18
TGTGCCAGCTCGGACGGACAGGGCCTAACCGGGGAGCTGTTTTTT
CASSDGQGLTGELFF